The subject of this entry is one TCR beta chain. Its specific antigen is unknown. No base quality information exists; no much larger clone differs at one position. The data derive from a study of T cell changes during pregnancy in multiple sclerosis (dated by TCRdb to the late 2010s). Study-wide context: In women with multiple sclerosis, the researchers looked at how the T cell repertoire shifted as pregnancy progressed.

Libraries were prepared through the immunoSEQ multiplex PCR assay. The table was pulled from immuneACCESS by TCRdb, which kept in-frame rearrangements only. Such tables lose some clones; where checked, under half of the loss comes from unresolved V genes, and the rest has no known cause. Present in this sample are about 34,000 clones, 90% of which were seen just once. The biggest ten clones account for about 10% of the sample. The sample consisted of CD8+ T cells from peripheral blood mononuclear cells, taken before pregnancy. The sequence came from a female donor with multiple sclerosis, enrolled in a pregnancy study.

The CDR3 amino acid sequence is: CASGLVLGPRGSPLHF. The nucleotide sequence reads TGTGCTAGTGGTTTGGTACTCGGTCCTCGGGGTTCACCCCTCCACTTT. The sequence joins TRBV12-5 to TRBJ1-6, with no D gene named confidently. V is pared back by 0 bases and J by 9 bases, with 15 bases lying between the germline termini. CDR1 and CDR2, per the germline V gene, are LGHNT and FRNRAP. Measured from the cysteine to the phenylalanine, the CDR3 is 16 residues long. Only the CDR3 region is kept as DNA, spanning 48 bases read in frame from base 1.